The next 19 T cell receptor beta chains were all read from a single sample in a study of OX40 agonist ivuxolimab in advanced cancers. Only in-frame clones appear in the TCRdb table, and some are missing; sequencing was by immunoSEQ multiplex PCR. The sample comprises fewer than 70,000 clones, 85% to 95% of which are singletons, and roughly 13% rests with the top ten. The source was CD4+ or CD8+ T cells sorted from blood, collected in a trial of the OX40 agonist ivuxolimab. The receptors derive from an adult with an advanced solid tumor such as melanoma, head and neck, liver or kidney cancer.

The rearrangement joins TRBV11-2 to TRBJ2-5, with D maybe TRBD2 (6 bases). The CDR3 is 16 residues long. Trimming took 3 bases from V and 1 from J, leaving 15 bases between them. Germline CDR1 reads SGHAT; CDR2 reads FQNNGV. CDR3 protein: CASSFPVVSGQETQYF. In DNA form, the CDR3 reads TGTGCCAGCAGCTTCCCTGTTGTTAGCGGCCAAGAGACCCAGTACTTC.

The chain carries TRBV15 and TRBJ2-1, with 8 bases identical to TRBD2. This CDR3 spans 17 amino acids. V lost 0 bases, J lost 8 bases, and 12 bases stayed unmatched. Germline loops: CDR1 LNHNV, CDR2 YYDKDF (reference sequence). This CDR3 is CATSRDRPREGFDEQFF. CDR3 bases: TGTGCCACCAGCAGAGATCGCCCCCGGGAGGGATTCGATGAGCAGTTCTTC.

This chain joins TRBV27 and TRBJ1-2, with D perhaps TRBD1 (6 bases). V gave up 3 bases and J gave up 2 bases, with 7 bases separating them. Germline loops: CDR1 MNHEY, CDR2 SMNVEV (reference sequence). There are 13 residues in the CDR3. The CDR3 is CASSLDSNYGYTF. The CDR3 bases are TGTGCCAGCAGTTTGGACAGCAACTATGGCTACACCTTC.

The chain employs TRBV28 and TRBJ2-3; 13 bases line up with TRBD2. With 5 bases clipped from V and 4 bases from J, the junction kept 6 bases outside the gene matches. Germline CDR1 reads MDHEN; CDR2 reads SYDVKM. The CDR3 has 16 amino acids. The CDR3: CASSPWTSGSADTQYF. The CDR3 bases are TGTGCCAGCAGTCCGTGGACTAGCGGGAGTGCAGATACGCAGTATTTT.

The chain links TRBV19 to TRBJ2-7, with D perhaps TRBD1 (6 bases). CDR3 length: 14 amino acids. Germline-derived CDR1 and CDR2 are LNHDA and SQIVND (reference sequence). Trimming stripped 0 bases from V and 2 bases from J, with 8 bases between. CDR3: CASSIDQGTYEQYF. CDR3 in DNA: TGTGCCAGTAGTATAGATCAGGGGACCTACGAGCAGTACTTC.

This rearrangement joins TRBV21-1 to TRBJ1-3. TRBV21-1 constitutes a pseudogene. The CDR3 length is 17 residues. CDR3 in DNA: TGTGCCAGCAGCAAAGGGGAGGGGAGGAACTCTGGAAACACCATATATTTT. As protein: CASSKGEGRNSGNTIYF.

The rearrangement uses TRBV10-1 and TRBJ1-1; TRBD1 agrees at 10 bases. In germline, CDR1 is WNHNN, CDR2 SYGVQD (reference sequence). The CDR3 has 14 residues. Losses at the gene ends were 6 bases for V and 6 bases for J; bases not matched to a gene: 7. CDR3 residues: CASSRDRGSPEAFF. CDR3 in DNA: TGCGCCAGCAGCCGGGACAGGGGCTCTCCTGAAGCTTTCTTT.

The chain recombines TRBV6-6 with TRBJ2-5; perhaps TRBD1 as D (5 bases). The CDR3 consists of 16 residues. V was shortened by 2 bases and J by 1 base, with 14 bases between the two germline ends. Germline lookup yields CDR1 MNHNY and CDR2 SVGAGI (reference sequence). CDR3 sequence: CASSYPRDAVQETQYF. DNA for the CDR3: TGTGCCAGCAGTTACCCCAGGGATGCGGTCCAAGAGACCCAGTACTTC.

This clone was recorded once. The V and J genes are TRBV7-9 and TRBJ2-1, with 14 bases identical to TRBD2. Germline CDR1 and CDR2: SEHNR and FQNEAQ (reference sequence). V shed 5 bases, J shed 9 bases, and the junction held 3 bases outside the gene matches. The CDR3 runs 14 residues. CDR3 region: CASSPGLAGVEQFF. CDR3 in DNA: TGTGCCAGCAGCCCGGGACTAGCGGGAGTTGAGCAGTTCTTC.

V is TRBV6-1 and J is TRBJ2-2, with TRBD2 matching 9 bases. From germline, CDR1 is MNHNS and CDR2 SASEGT. The junction had 7 bases not matched to a gene; V was cut back by 4 bases and J by 4 bases. The CDR3 has 16 residues. The DNA of the CDR3 is TGTGCCAGCAGTGTGAGCGGGAGGCTGAGCACCGGGGAGCTGTTTTTT. Residues: CASSVSGRLSTGELFF.

A single count supports this clone. CDR3 nucleotides: TGTGCCAGTAGTAAGCGGGCGGGAAATAGCAATCAGCCCCAGCATTTT. It encodes CASSKRAGNSNQPQHF. This rearrangement joins TRBV19 to TRBJ1-5; D not resolved. The CDR3 contains 16 residues. V gave up 4 bases and J gave up 0 bases, with 13 bases separating them. Germline lookup yields CDR1 LNHDA and CDR2 SQIVND (reference sequence).

The genes are TRBV6-1 and TRBJ2-7; D gene ambiguous. Germline V gene data show CDR1 as MNHNS and CDR2 as SASEGT. V gave up 1 base and J gave up 0 bases, with 10 bases separating them. The CDR3 loop spans 15 amino acids. The CDR3 nucleotides read TGTGCCAGCAGTGAAGGGTGGGGTCTCTCCTACGAGCAGTACTTC. Translated: CASSEGWGLSYEQYF.

This chain connects TRBV13 to TRBJ2-1; possibly TRBD1 for D (5 bases). Trimming left V 1 base short and J 4 bases short, with 11 bases between. The CDR3 consists of 15 residues. Germline-derived CDR1 and CDR2 are PRHDT and FYEKMQ (reference sequence). The CDR3 protein is CASSLEGQVYNEQFF. In DNA form, the CDR3 reads TGTGCCAGCAGCTTAGAGGGGCAGGTATACAATGAGCAGTTCTTC.

The table lists this clone with a count of one. This chain links TRBV7-9 with TRBJ2-7; possibly TRBD1 for D (6 bases). The CDR3 spans 15 residues. V gave up 3 bases and J gave up 0 bases, with 12 bases separating them. Germline CDR1 and CDR2: SEHNR and FQNEAQ (reference sequence). In DNA, the CDR3 is TGTGCCAGCAGCTTCGTGGGACATCTCTCCTACGAGCAGTACTTC. Its protein product is CASSFVGHLSYEQYF.

The chain carries TRBV4-1 and TRBJ1-4; TRBD1 aligns across 12 bases. There are 15 residues in the CDR3. J was trimmed by 8 bases and V by 4 bases; bases with no gene match: 5. Looked up from germline, CDR1 is MGHRA and CDR2 is YSYEKL. CDR3 bases: TGCGCCAGCAGCCGCCCGGGGACAGGGGGCGAAAAACTGTTTTTT. Translation gives CASSRPGTGGEKLFF.

The chain carries TRBV19 and TRBJ2-7; 14 nucleotides match TRBD2. Germline lookup yields CDR1 LNHDA and CDR2 SQIVND (reference sequence). After removal of 5 bases from V and 5 bases from J, the junction contained 8 bases not matched to a gene. The CDR3 has 16 amino acids. The CDR3 protein is CASSSGLAGVINEQYF. CDR3 DNA: TGTGCCAGTAGTTCGGGACTAGCGGGAGTCATCAACGAGCAGTACTTC.

The table lists this clone with a count of one. This sequence joins TRBV5-1 and TRBJ2-7, with TRBD2 identical over 7 bases. From germline, CDR1 is SGHRS and CDR2 YFSETQ. V trimming: 4 bases; J trimming: 0 bases; junction bases outside the gene matches: 10. This CDR3 comprises 16 residues. The CDR3 bases are TGCGCCAGCAGCCCGACTAGCTCCACCCCCTCCTACGAGCAGTACTTC. This codes for CASSPTSSTPSYEQYF.

The rearrangement joins TRBV5-6 to TRBJ2-7; D call uncertain. Trimming took off 0 bases at V and 3 bases at J, with 10 bases between the two ends. The CDR3 covers 14 residues. Germline values: CDR1 SGHDT, CDR2 YYEEEE. This chain's CDR3 is CASSLGAGFYEQYF. The DNA of the CDR3 is TGTGCCAGCAGCTTGGGAGCTGGGTTCTACGAGCAGTACTTC.

This sequence joins TRBV25-1 and TRBJ2-2; D is uncertain. Trimming left V 2 bases short and J 2 bases short, with 12 bases between. Germline assignment: CDR1 MGHDK and CDR2 SYGVNS. There are 16 residues in the CDR3. This CDR3 reads CASSESRAPNTGELFF. The CDR3 nucleotides read TGTGCCAGCAGTGAAAGTAGGGCCCCAAACACCGGGGAGCTGTTTTTT.